This section outlines one T cell receptor (beta chain) sequence together with its context. Amplification used 60 Vbeta primers and 13 Jbeta primers. Measured with immunoSEQ multiplex PCR; TCRdb has only the in-frame clones, and not every one. Of roughly 190,000 clones detected, roughly 80% appear once; the ten largest clones hold 6.3%. V dropped 5 bases and J dropped 8; count of bases not matched to a gene: 10. Germline CDR1 is SEHNR and CDR2 is FQNEAQ (reference sequence). The CDR3 is made up of 15 amino acids. The data stem from a study of cytomegalovirus exposure and HLA in healthy donors. The material sequenced was PBMCs. This chain uses TRBV7-9 with TRBJ1-3; 9 nucleotides match TRBD1. This sequence was found in a man aged 40-50 years in good health and CMV-seropositive. The CDR3 DNA reads as TGTGCCAGCAGCCCAAAAATGGGACAGGGCGACACCATATATTTT. This codes for CASSPKMGQGDTIYF.